Listed below are T cell receptor beta chains from one sample, sequenced in a study of blood T cell repertoires in COVID-19. Profiling relied on immunoSEQ multiplex PCR, and the TCRdb table lists in-frame clones only, not all of them. The sample lists around 86,000 clones; over 75% were seen once. Sequencing was carried out using peripheral blood. The source of these receptors is an elderly woman with acute or convalescent COVID-19. The conserved cysteine and the conserved F or W are not part of the CDR3 here. The D gene is left open where the match is weak. The size field is filled for only some rows; it gives once, few, many or a size class.

. | TRBJ2-7 | TRBV7-2 | . | 10 | ASSHMTYEQY
. | TRBJ1-4 | TRBV4-2 | . | 13 | ASSQGGDFNEKLF
few | TRBJ1-3 | TRBV18 | . | 12 | ASSPSTSGNTIY
. | TRBJ2-5 | TRBV7-2 | . | 10 | ASRSQGETQY
. | TRBJ2-7 | TRBV5-1 | . | 13 | ASSRRTESSYEQY
. | TRBJ2-5 | TRBV24-1 | . | 13 | ATSDLVQGRETQY
. | TRBJ1-2 | TRBV12-3/TRBV12-4 | . | 11 | ASSLGGDDGYT
. | TRBJ2-4 | TRBV7-2 | . | 13 | ASSSQNLAKNIQY
. | TRBJ2-2 | TRBV5-4 | TRBD2 | 14 | ASSPGTSGSTGELF
once | TRBJ1-2 | TRBV3-1/TRBV3-2 | TRBD1 | 13 | ASSRGQGAGKGYT
once | TRBJ2-3 | TRBV7-6 | TRBD1 | 15 | ASSPPPGQINTDTQY
few | TRBJ2-7 | TRBV11-2 | . | 11 | ASSSPYTPEQY
. | TRBJ2-1 | TRBV7-3 | . | 16 | ASSPRNGGAGSYNEQF
. | TRBJ1-2 | TRBV15 | TRBD1 | 10 | ATSETGFGYT
. | TRBJ1-1 | TRBV7-8 | . | 11 | ASREQDSHGAF
. | TRBJ2-2 | TRBV5-4 | TRBD2 | 14 | ALTERGRVNTGELF
. | TRBJ2-1 | TRBV12-3/TRBV12-4 | TRBD2 | 11 | ASGLNSYNEQF
once | TRBJ2-1 | TRBV6-5 | . | 12 | ASEEDPSVGEQF
. | TRBJ1-5 | TRBV30 | TRBD1 | 15 | AWSPGTGVLGNQPQH
. | TRBJ2-4 | TRBV6-1 | . | 15 | ASSEAAGETAKNIQY
. | TRBJ2-1 | TRBV4-3 | . | 14 | ASSPAAGSIYNEQF
. | TRBJ1-2 | TRBV5-6 | TRBD1 | 16 | ASSLDSTGAFTNYGYT
. | TRBJ2-5 | TRBV5-5 | . | 12 | ASSFRQTQETQY
. | TRBJ2-7 | TRBV10-3 | . | 10 | AIKGTSYEQY